These T cell receptor beta chains were read from a single sample in a study of blood T cell repertoires in COVID-19. Assay: immunoSEQ multiplex PCR; the TCRdb copy retains only in-frame clones and omits some. The data contain about 200,000 clones, around 80% of them singletons. Sequenced sample: peripheral blood. These receptors were obtained from an elderly woman with active or convalescent COVID-19. Both conserved end residues are part of each CDR3. A D gene is named only where the DNA matches it firmly. Clone size is not always given. Where it is, it says once, few, many or a class for expanded clones.

clone_size j_call v_call d_call cdr3_nt cdr3_aa
. TRBJ1-1 TRBV5-4 . TGTGCCAGCAGCTTTGCGCACCTGAACACTGAAGCTTTCTTT CASSFAHLNTEAFF
. TRBJ1-2 TRBV3-1/TRBV3-2 . TGTGCCAGCAGCCAAGGGTCAGGGTATGGCTACACCTTC CASSQGSGYGYTF
. TRBJ2-3 TRBV9 TRBD2 TGTGCCAGCAGCGAACGGACTAGTTCGAACACAGATACGCAGTATTTT CASSERTSSNTDTQYF
. TRBJ1-2 TRBV19 . TGTGCCAGTAGTAGAGGAGGGACCGCCTATGGCTACACCTTC CASSRGGTAYGYTF
few TRBJ2-7 TRBV5-4 TRBD1 TGTGCCAGCAGCTGGGACAGTGGCTCCTACGAGCAGTACTTC CASSWDSGSYEQYF
. TRBJ2-1 TRBV11-2 TRBD2 TGTGCCAGCAGCTCCGGGACTAGCGGGGGTGAAGAGCAGTTCTTC CASSSGTSGGEEQFF
. TRBJ2-1 TRBV9 . TGTGCCAGCAGCGTAGCTGGGGGGAACAATGAGCAGTTCTTC CASSVAGGNNEQFF
few TRBJ1-5 TRBV7-2 . TGTGCCAGCAGCTTACTCCAGAATAGCAATCAGCCCCAGCATTTT CASSLLQNSNQPQHF
. TRBJ2-3 TRBV5-1 TRBD1 TGCGCCAGCAGCTCCGGGACAGGGGGCACAGATACGCAGTATTTT CASSSGTGGTDTQYF
. TRBJ1-5 TRBV7-9 TRBD1 TGTGCCAGCAGCCTACAGGGGGCGAAACAGCCCCAGCATTTT CASSLQGAKQPQHF
. TRBJ2-7 TRBV5-4 . TGTGCCAGCAGCTTGGAGGGGGTTGCCTCCTACGAGCAGTACTTC CASSLEGVASYEQYF
. TRBJ1-3 TRBV7-6 . TGTGCCAGCAGCTCGAACGGGGGTATTCGAGGAAACACCATATATTTT CASSSNGGIRGNTIYF
. TRBJ1-1 TRBV5-1 TRBD1 TGCGCCAGCAGCCTCAGCCGACAGGGCACTGAAGCTTTCTTT CASSLSRQGTEAFF
few TRBJ1-6 TRBV7-3 . TGTGCCAGCAGCTTAACGGCCGGGGTAGATTCACCCCTCCACTTT CASSLTAGVDSPLHF
. TRBJ1-6 TRBV27 . TGTGCCAGCAGTTTAAATGGTGCGAGATTAAGCTCCTATAATTCACCCCTCCACTTT CASSLNGARLSSYNSPLHF
. TRBJ1-6 TRBV6-2/TRBV6-3 . TGTGCCAGCAGTTCCCCCGCGGCACCCCTCCACTTT CASSSPAAPLHF
. TRBJ1-1 TRBV19 TRBD1 TGTGCCAGTAGTACCCGGGACAGGGGATGGGACACTGAAGCTTTCTTT CASSTRDRGWDTEAFF
. TRBJ1-6 TRBV28 TRBD1 TGTGCCAGCAGTCTACCTTTAACCGGGACAGGGGGCAGAGTAGGAGCATCACCCCTCCACTTT CASSLPLTGTGGRVGASPLHF
. TRBJ2-1 TRBV12-3/TRBV12-4 . TGTGCCAGCAGACAAGGACACTACAATGAGCAGTTCTTC CASRQGHYNEQFF
. TRBJ2-2 TRBV5-1 . TGCGCCAGCAGCTTGCGCAGCGACCGTACCGGGGAGCTGTTTTTT CASSLRSDRTGELFF
. TRBJ2-7 TRBV18 TRBD2 TGTGCCAGCTCACCAAGTTGGGCGCCTCTAGCGGGGGTCTACGAGCAGTACTTC CASSPSWAPLAGVYEQYF
. TRBJ1-6 TRBV27 TRBD1 TGTGCCAGCAGACGCGACTCCTCTCCCCAGGGGGCGCGGCATTCACCCCTCCACTTT CASRRDSSPQGARHSPLHF
. TRBJ1-5 TRBV12-3/TRBV12-4 . TGTGCCAGCACCCCGTTCCCCACAGGGCCCCAGCATTTT CASTPFPTGPQHF
. TRBJ2-7 TRBV28 . TGTGCCAGCAGTCCTTTAATTCTAGCTAAATCCTACGAGCAGTACTTC CASSPLILAKSYEQYF
. TRBJ2-3 TRBV5-8 . TGTGCCAGCAGCTTGGGAACTAGCAGAAGCACAGATACGCAGTATTTT CASSLGTSRSTDTQYF
. TRBJ2-3 TRBV6-4 . TGTGCCAGCAGTGACGCGGGAAGCACAGATACGCAGTATTTT CASSDAGSTDTQYF
. TRBJ2-3 TRBV19 TRBD2 TGTGCCAGTAGTATCCAGTTTCTAGCGGGGCTTTTAAATACGCAGTATTTT CASSIQFLAGLLNTQYF
. TRBJ2-5 TRBV11-2 . TGTGCCAGCAACTACCTACCGGGGGGCGGGGGAGAGACCCAGTACTTC CASNYLPGGGGETQYF
once TRBJ2-3 TRBV24-1 TRBD2 TGTGCCACCAGTGGGACTAGCGGGGGAGGTACAGATACGCAGTATTTT CATSGTSGGGTDTQYF
. TRBJ2-7 TRBV28 TRBD1 TGTGCCAGCAGTATCGGGACAGGGGGCATTTACGAGCAGTACTTC CASSIGTGGIYEQYF
. TRBJ1-1 TRBV14 . TGTGCCAGTAGGGCCACGGGAACTGAAGCTTTCTTT CASRATGTEAFF
. TRBJ2-3 TRBV11-2 . TGTGCCAGCAGCTTAGAGCCACCCGGGCGGGGTACTACTAGCACAGATACGCAGTATTTT CASSLEPPGRGTTSTDTQYF
. TRBJ1-1 TRBV5-1 . TGCGCCAGCAGCTTGCTGGGCCACTTGAACACTGAAGCTTTCTTT CASSLLGHLNTEAFF
. TRBJ1-6 TRBV4-1 TRBD1 TGCGCCAGCAGCCGGGGGACAGGGGACTATTCACCCCTCCACTTT CASSRGTGDYSPLHF
. TRBJ2-1 TRBV27 . TGTGCCAGCAGTCCGGGTTACAATGAGCAGTTCTTC CASSPGYNEQFF
few TRBJ1-1 TRBV6-5 . TGTGCCAGCAGTTACTTCATGAACACTGAAGCTTTCTTT CASSYFMNTEAFF
. TRBJ1-3 TRBV19 . TGTGCCAGTACCCGGGGGGGGTCTGGAAACACCATATATTTT CASTRGGSGNTIYF
. TRBJ2-3 TRBV14 . TGTGCCAGCAGCCAAGATTTAGCAGATACGCAGTATTTT CASSQDLADTQYF
. TRBJ1-3 TRBV5-5 . TGTGCCAGCAGCTTGGATATCCGGGAGTTAAGGTCTGGAAACACCATATATTTT CASSLDIRELRSGNTIYF
. TRBJ1-1 TRBV9 TRBD1 TGTGCCAGCAGCGCCGGACAGGGGATGGACACTGAAGCTTTCTTT CASSAGQGMDTEAFF
few TRBJ2-7 TRBV18 TRBD1 TGTGCCAGCTCGCAAGGACAGGGATCCTACGAGCAGTACTTC CASSQGQGSYEQYF
. TRBJ2-3 TRBV7-2 TRBD2 TGTGCCAGCAGCTTAAGTCAGTGGCGGGGGGATACGCAGTATTTT CASSLSQWRGDTQYF